This record covers a single T cell receptor (beta chain). What it binds is not known. This sample was included in a study of T cell responses to AZD1222 COVID-19 vaccine. Points from the study as a whole: Spike-specific TCR depth and breadth grew after two AZD1222 doses. The study sampled repertoires only after the peak T cell response. Most donors were white British, females outnumbered males, and clonal diversity was possibly underestimated.

TCRdb's copy holds only in-frame clones and misses some; the assay was immunoSEQ multiplex PCR. In the table there are 120,000 or so clones, less than 90% of which are singletons. This CDR3 comprises 14 residues. Germline CDR1 SEHNR, CDR2 FQNEAQ (reference sequence). Trimming cost V 1 base and J 5 bases, with 11 bases left between them. The sample in question was peripheral blood, obtained on day 0 of AZD1222 vaccination. The chain uses TRBV7-9 and TRBJ1-2, with D perhaps matching TRBD1 (5 bases). This clonotype was obtained from an adult in good health. CDR3: CASSLVGEGYGYTF. The CDR3 nucleotides read TGTGCCAGCAGCTTAGTCGGCGAGGGGTATGGCTACACCTTC.